This is a list of T cell receptor beta chains from one sample in a study of Ad26.COV2.S vaccination and SARS-CoV-2 variants. Assay: immunoSEQ multiplex PCR; the TCRdb copy retains only in-frame clones and omits some. The sample yields 300,000 to 400,000 clones, roughly 84% seen once. The sample here was peripheral blood, taken in a trial of Ad26.COV2.S vaccine versus placebo. These receptors were taken from a person between 18 and 60 years old who received the Ad26.COV2.S COVID-19 vaccine or a placebo. The CDR3 runs from the conserved cysteine through the conserved F or W. The order of the fields is J gene, clone size, D gene, V gene, CDR3 DNA, CDR3 protein. The D gene is left open where the match is weak. Clone size is not always given. Where it is, it says once, few, many or a class for expanded clones.

TRBJ1-1	once	TRBD1	TRBV10-1	TGCGCCAGCAGTGGACAGGGGGCTAAAGCTTTCTTT	CASSGQGAKAFF
TRBJ2-5	NA	NA	TRBV5-6	TGTGCCAGCAGCCTACGGGGCAGTTCGGAAAGGGCCAAGGAGGTCCAGTACTTC	CASSLRGSSERAKEVQYF
TRBJ1-1	NA	NA	TRBV6-5	TGTGCCAGCAGCTCATCCCTCGGAGGTACTGAAGCTTTCTTT	CASSSSLGGTEAFF
TRBJ2-7	NA	NA	TRBV18	TGTGCCAGCTCATCCGGACAGCCTACGGAGCAGTACTTC	CASSSGQPTEQYF
TRBJ1-1	NA	TRBD1	TRBV7-9	TGTGCCAGCAGCTTAGGGTCGTACGGGACAGGGAACACTGAAGCTTTCTTT	CASSLGSYGTGNTEAFF
TRBJ2-1	NA	NA	TRBV25-1	TGTGCCAGCGCCTCCGGGTCCACGCCCGTGGGGAATGAGCAGTTCTTC	CASASGSTPVGNEQFF
TRBJ2-3	NA	NA	TRBV1	TGCACCAGCAGTCCTTTGTCGGATACGCAGTATTTT	CTSSPLSDTQYF
TRBJ1-2	NA	TRBD1	TRBV10-3	TGTGCCATCAGTGATAGGCCGGAGACAGGGGACGGCTACACCTTC	CAISDRPETGDGYTF
TRBJ2-7	NA	TRBD1	TRBV7-9	TGTGCCAGCAGCCCCCAGCGGACAGGGGAGTCGCACGAGCAGTACTTC	CASSPQRTGESHEQYF
TRBJ2-3	NA	NA	TRBV5-4	TGTGCCAGCAGCCTAAAGAGGGGCCCAGATACGCAGTATTTT	CASSLKRGPDTQYF
TRBJ2-7	NA	NA	TRBV6-5	TGTGCCAGCAGTTTTGGCACTGCCTACGAGCAGTACTTC	CASSFGTAYEQYF
TRBJ2-5	NA	TRBD1	TRBV5-6	TGTGCCAGCAGCTACGGACAGGGTGAGAGAGAGACCCAGTACTTC	CASSYGQGERETQYF
TRBJ1-5	once	NA	TRBV6-1	TGTGCCAGCAGTGGAGGAACAGGACTGAGCAATCAGCCCCAGCATTTT	CASSGGTGLSNQPQHF
TRBJ2-7	NA	NA	TRBV24-1	TGTGCCACCATCCCTGGCCTCCTCGAGCAGTACTTC	CATIPGLLEQYF
TRBJ1-3	NA	TRBD1	TRBV30	TGTGCCTGGAGCCTTACAGGGGCTGGAAACACCATATATTTT	CAWSLTGAGNTIYF
TRBJ1-6	NA	TRBD1	TRBV7-2	TGTGCCAGCAGCCCACAGGGGGCAGGGTCACCCCTCCACTTT	CASSPQGAGSPLHF
TRBJ1-5	NA	NA	TRBV3-1/TRBV3-2	TGTGCCAGCAGCCAAGCGGACGGACTAGCCCAGCATTTT	CASSQADGLAQHF
TRBJ1-1	few	NA	TRBV5-1	TGCGCCAGCAGTTCTGGGATGGGGACTGAAGCTTTCTTT	CASSSGMGTEAFF
TRBJ1-6	NA	TRBD1	TRBV6-5	TGTGCCAGCAGAGACCAGGGGGCTCGTTCACCCCTCCACTTT	CASRDQGARSPLHF
TRBJ2-1	once	NA	TRBV24-1	TGTGCCACCAGTGAAAGGGTTGGAAATGAGCAGTTCTTC	CATSERVGNEQFF
TRBJ1-5	NA	NA	TRBV28	TGTGCCAGCAGGGGCTATAGCAATCAGCCCCAGCATTTT	CASRGYSNQPQHF
TRBJ2-3	NA	NA	TRBV5-1	TGCGCCAGCAGCTTACCCACAGATACGCAGTATTTT	CASSLPTDTQYF
TRBJ2-2	NA	TRBD1	TRBV5-6	TGTGCCAGCAGCTCCCGGGACAGAGTCTTCACCGGGGAGCTGTTTTTT	CASSSRDRVFTGELFF
TRBJ1-5	NA	TRBD1	TRBV25-1	TGTGCCAGCAGCCCAAGAAGTGACAGGGGACGCAGGGATCAGCCCCAGCATTTT	CASSPRSDRGRRDQPQHF
TRBJ2-7	NA	TRBD1	TRBV7-2	TGTGCCAGCAGTCTACAACAGGGGCTGTACGAGCAGTACTTC	CASSLQQGLYEQYF